These 23 T cell receptor beta chains were sequenced from one sample in a study of shared clonotypes between healthy human individuals. Only in-frame clones appear in the TCRdb table, and some are missing; sequencing was by immunoSEQ multiplex PCR. Of a few million clones in the sample, 85% to 95% were seen once. Sequenced input: naive CD4+ T cells from PBMCs. The sample's subset: CD45RA+ positively selected. These receptors came from a young man in good health. Some clones in this sample may be carry-over from other donors' samples.

In this sample, this clone turned up once. Within the sample, other DNA sequences also encode this same CDR3. The CDR3 DNA follows: TGTGCCAGCAGCTCTTCAGGTCAAGAGACCCAGTACTTC. This gives the protein CASSSSGQETQYF. The chain has TRBV7-9 and TRBJ2-5, with D uncertain. The CDR3 sequence is 13 residues long. Per the germline V gene, CDR1 is SEHNR and CDR2 is FQNEAQ (reference sequence). The V end lost 4 bases, the J end lost 2 bases, and 8 bases lay between the germline ends.

In its sample, this clone was seen once. The V and J genes are TRBV18 and TRBJ1-1, with D possibly matching TRBD1 (5 bases). CDR3 length: 16 amino acids. The germline CDR1 and CDR2 sequences are KGHSH and LQKENI. Between the trimmed V and J ends, which lost 8 bases and 1 base, there was a span of 20 bases. The CDR3 here is CASTPFTGGRNTEAFF. CDR3 DNA: TGTGCCAGCACGCCCTTTACGGGGGGAAGGAACACTGAAGCTTTCTTT.

The chain carries TRBV5-1 and TRBJ2-3, with a possible D match to TRBD1 (5 bases). This CDR3 contains 14 residues. Trimming cost V 1 base and J 5 bases, with 11 bases left between them. Germline CDR1 SGHRS, CDR2 YFSETQ. The CDR3 DNA sequence: TGCGCCAGCAGCTTGCAAGGGGCGCTAGATACGCAGTATTTT. It is translated as CASSLQGALDTQYF.

The chain has TRBV4-1 and TRBJ1-4; D may be TRBD1 (6 bases). CDR3 length: 17 residues. Germline V gives CDR1 MGHRA, CDR2 YSYEKL. V was pared by 3 bases and J by 6 bases, with 20 bases between. The chain's CDR3 is CASSQEFYRELDEKLFF. The CDR3, as DNA: TGCGCCAGCAGCCAGGAATTTTACAGGGAACTTGATGAAAAACTGTTTTTT.

J is TRBJ2-4 and V is TRBV6-5, with D possibly TRBD1 on 5 matching bases. Germline V gene data show CDR1 as MNHEY and CDR2 as SVGAGI. Trimming took 9 bases from V and 8 from J, leaving 17 bases between them. This CDR3 contains 13 residues. The CDR3 DNA reads as TGTGCCAGTACCCAGGCCCCCAGGGACATTCAGTACTTC. This sequence encodes CASTQAPRDIQYF.

The gene calls are TRBV4-2 and TRBJ1-1; D is possibly TRBD1 (6 bases). Per the germline V gene, CDR1 is LGHNA and CDR2 is YNFKEQ. V was clipped by 2 bases and J by 6 bases, with 16 bases between them. The CDR3 has 15 amino acids. Here the CDR3 reads CASSQSGGGRSEAFF. CDR3 DNA sequence: TGTGCCAGCAGCCAATCCGGGGGGGGGCGGTCTGAAGCTTTCTTT.

In this sample, this clone turned up a few times. V usage is TRBV6-5 and J usage is TRBJ2-2; no definite D call. The germline CDR1 and CDR2 sequences are MNHEY and SVGAGI. There are 13 residues in the CDR3. V lost 1 base, J lost 5 bases, and 5 bases lay in between. The CDR3 DNA reads as TGTGCCAGCAGTTACTTGGTAACCGGGGAGCTGTTTTTT. Its translation: CASSYLVTGELFF.

This clone was counted once. The V call is TRBV5-1, the J call TRBJ1-3; tentatively, D is TRBD1 (5 bases). CDR1 is SGHRS and CDR2 is YFSETQ in the germline V gene. The CDR3 runs 15 residues. Trimming removed 1 base from V and 8 bases from J, with 16 bases in between. The CDR3 DNA sequence: TGCGCCAGCAGCTTGACCCCGACAGTGGGGGACACCATATATTTT. Amino acid sequence: CASSLTPTVGDTIYF. The variable domain in full, with the rest retrieved from reference TRBV5-1 and TRBJ1-3, is KAGVTQTPRYLIKTRGQQVTLSCSPISGHRSVSWYQQTPGQGLQFLFEYFSETQRNKGNFPGRFSGRQFSNSRSEMNVSTLELGDSALYLCASSLTPTVGDTIYFGEGSWLTVV.

This clone was observed a single time. The chain is built from TRBV7-8 and TRBJ2-7, with D hard to call. Germline V gene lookup returns CDR1 SGHVS and CDR2 FQNEAQ. The CDR3 sequence is 14 residues long. Between the trimmed V and J ends, which lost 1 base and 3 bases, there was a span of 10 bases. CDR3 sequence: CASSLGLGDYEQYF. In DNA, the CDR3 is TGTGCCAGCAGCTTAGGACTTGGCGACTACGAGCAGTACTTC. Full variable domain (outside the CDR3, taken from reference TRBV7-8 and TRBJ2-7): GAGVSQSPRYKVAKRGQDVALRCDPISGHVSLFWYQQALGQGPEFLTYFQNEAQLDKSGLPSDRFFAERPEGSVSTLKIQRTQQEDSAVYLCASSLGLGDYEQYFGPGTRLTVT.

V and J are TRBV30 and TRBJ1-5, with unresolved D. CDR1 is GTSNPN and CDR2 is SVGIG in the germline V gene (reference sequence). V was shortened by 2 bases and J by 5 bases, with 10 bases between the two germline ends. The CDR3 contains 13 residues. The DNA of the CDR3 is TGTGCCTGGAGTCTCCGAGGGTATCAGCCCCAGCATTTT. This codes for CAWSLRGYQPQHF.

Concerning this clone itself: In the same sample, other DNA sequences code for this CDR3. The V gene is TRBV6-5, the J gene TRBJ1-1; a possible D gene is TRBD1 (5 bases). V was clipped by 2 bases and J by 5 bases, with 6 bases between them. The CDR3 covers 12 residues. CDR1 MNHEY and CDR2 SVGAGI come from the germline V gene. The CDR3 DNA is TGTGCCAGCAGTTACAAGGGGACTGAAGCTTTCTTT. This translates into CASSYKGTEAFF.

J is TRBJ1-5 and V is TRBV19, with a tentative D call TRBD1 (6 bases). This CDR3 has 16 residues. Germline V gene lookup returns CDR1 LNHDA and CDR2 SQIVND (reference sequence). V lost 1 base and J lost 6, with 16 bases in between. The CDR3 sequence: CASSIVRGAVGQPQHF. CDR3 nucleotide sequence: TGTGCCAGTAGTATAGTACGGGGGGCTGTGGGTCAGCCCCAGCATTTT.

The count of this clone is one. J is TRBJ1-2 and V is TRBV28, with D unclear. V was clipped by 7 bases and J by 5 bases, with 14 bases between them. The CDR3 has 13 residues. Per the germline V gene, CDR1 is MDHEN and CDR2 is SYDVKM. The CDR3 DNA follows: TGTGCCAGCACCCTTAACGGGGATTATGGCTACACCTTC. Translation: CASTLNGDYGYTF.

The chain recombines TRBV11-2 with TRBJ1-3; no clear D gene. CDR1 is SGHAT and CDR2 is FQNNGV in the germline V gene. This CDR3 has 15 amino acids. With 5 bases removed from V and 4 bases from J, the gap between germline ends came to 15 bases. Here the CDR3 DNA reads TGTGCCAGCAGCCCGCTCGGTGGTTTCGGAAACACCATATATTTT. As protein: CASSPLGGFGNTIYF.

The chain joins TRBV5-1 to TRBJ2-3; the D is unclear. Trimming pared 4 bases from V and 4 bases from J, leaving 7 bases between. Germline V gives CDR1 SGHRS, CDR2 YFSETQ. The CDR3 has 12 amino acids. CDR3 sequence: CASSHSSDTQYF. In nucleotides, the CDR3 is TGCGCCAGCAGCCACTCGTCAGATACGCAGTATTTT.

This clone appeared once. The chain links TRBV2 to TRBJ1-2, with 7 bases that match TRBD1. Losses at the gene ends were 2 bases for V and 2 bases for J; bases not matched to a gene: 2. The germline V gene has CDR1 SNHLY and CDR2 FYNNEI. The CDR3 length is 14 residues. The CDR3 loop reads CASSEKGANYGYTF. The CDR3, as DNA: TGTGCCAGCAGTGAAAAGGGGGCGAACTATGGCTACACCTTC.

The chain links TRBV7-2 to TRBJ1-2; D is perhaps TRBD1 (5 bases). The V gene's germline CDR1 is SGHTA and CDR2 FQGNSA. Trimming stripped 3 bases from V and 8 bases from J, with 22 bases between. The CDR3 is 16 residues long. CDR3 coding DNA: TGTGCCAGCAGCTTCGGAGGGGTTATTCCTCTGCGCGGCTACACCTTC. This sequence encodes CASSFGGVIPLRGYTF. The full variable domain, its missing parts supplied by reference TRBV7-2 and TRBJ1-2, is GAGVSQSPSNKVTEKGKDVELRCDPISGHTALYWYRQSLGQGLEFLIYFQGNSAPDKSGLPSDRFSAERTGGSVSTLTIQRTQQEDSAVYLCASSFGGVIPLRGYTFGSGTRLTVV.

The CDR3 DNA reads TGTGCCACCAGCAGAGGGCGGGGTAGCGGGAGTTACCTCGAGCAGTACTTC. It yields the protein CATSRGRGSGSYLEQYF. This chain joins TRBV15 and TRBJ2-7; 9 nucleotides line up with TRBD2. Germline values: CDR1 LNHNV, CDR2 YYDKDF (reference sequence). The CDR3 is made up of 17 amino acids. Trimming at V came to 1 base and at J to 6 bases, leaving 13 bases not matched to a gene.

The chain employs TRBV4-1 and TRBJ2-2; D might be TRBD1 (5 bases). Germline V gives CDR1 MGHRA, CDR2 YSYEKL. The length of the CDR3 is 16 residues. Trimming shortened V by 0 bases and J by 1 base, and 9 bases separated the two germline ends. This CDR3 reads CASSQDTRENTGELFF. The DNA for the CDR3 is TGCGCCAGCAGCCAAGATACCAGGGAGAACACCGGGGAGCTGTTTTTT.

The chain employs TRBV18 and TRBJ2-7; D may be TRBD2 (7 bases). CDR1 and CDR2 from the germline V gene are KGHSH and LQKENI. Between the trimmed V and J ends, which lost 6 bases and 7 bases, there was a span of 16 bases. This CDR3 has 13 residues. The CDR3 bases are TGTGCCAGCTCCCTGGGGGCGGGAGTTGAGCAGTACTTC. Translating it yields CASSLGAGVEQYF.

The V and J genes are TRBV9 and TRBJ2-2; D is ambiguous. V lost 4 bases and J 3 bases, leaving 10 bases between the germline ends. In germline, CDR1 is SGDLS, CDR2 YYNGEE. The CDR3 runs 14 residues. DNA for the CDR3: TGTGCCAGCAGCCCTCAGATTGACACCGGGGAGCTGTTTTTT. This sequence encodes CASSPQIDTGELFF.

The chain is built from TRBV19 and TRBJ1-5, with TRBD1 as a possible D gene (6 bases). Trimming left V 6 bases short and J 4 bases short, with 16 bases between. This CDR3 contains 15 residues. CDR1 LNHDA and CDR2 SQIVND come from the germline V gene (reference sequence). CDR3 region: CASRTAQGRNQPQHF. In DNA, the CDR3 is TGTGCCAGTAGAACAGCACAGGGAAGGAATCAGCCCCAGCATTTT.

The count of this clone is one. The same CDR3 also results from other DNA sequences found in this sample. The chain recombines TRBV7-2 with TRBJ1-1; D gene unclear. The CDR3 runs to 13 residues. Trimming took off 5 bases at V and 0 bases at J, with 7 bases between the two ends. Per germline, CDR1 SGHTA and CDR2 FQGNSA. For the CDR3, the DNA is TGTGCCAGCAGCCCCCGGATGAACACTGAAGCTTTCTTT. Its translation: CASSPRMNTEAFF. The variable domain in full, completed from reference TRBV7-2 and TRBJ1-1, reads GAGVSQSPSNKVTEKGKDVELRCDPISGHTALYWYRQSLGQGLEFLIYFQGNSAPDKSGLPSDRFSAERTGGSVSTLTIQRTQQEDSAVYLCASSPRMNTEAFFGQGTRLTVV.